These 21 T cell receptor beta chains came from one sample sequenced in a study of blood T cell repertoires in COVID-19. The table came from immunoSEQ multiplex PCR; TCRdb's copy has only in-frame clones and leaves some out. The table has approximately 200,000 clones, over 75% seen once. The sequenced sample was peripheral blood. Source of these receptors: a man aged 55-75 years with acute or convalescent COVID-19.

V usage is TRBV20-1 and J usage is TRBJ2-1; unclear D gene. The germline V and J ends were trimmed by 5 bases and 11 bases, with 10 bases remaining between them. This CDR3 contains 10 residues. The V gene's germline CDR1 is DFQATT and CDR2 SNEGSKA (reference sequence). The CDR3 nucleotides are TGCAGTGCTCCCTCCCCCCAGCAGTTCTTC. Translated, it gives CSAPSPQQFF.

The CDR3 spells CASSLDSGVITQYF. CDR3 nucleotide sequence: TGTGCCAGCAGCCTGGACAGCGGGGTAATTACGCAGTATTTT. J is TRBJ2-3 and V is TRBV11-2; TRBD2 might be the D (7 bases). Germline V lookup: CDR1 SGHAT, CDR2 FQNNGV. Trimming removed 5 bases at V and 8 bases at J, with 17 bases between. The CDR3 is made up of 14 amino acids.

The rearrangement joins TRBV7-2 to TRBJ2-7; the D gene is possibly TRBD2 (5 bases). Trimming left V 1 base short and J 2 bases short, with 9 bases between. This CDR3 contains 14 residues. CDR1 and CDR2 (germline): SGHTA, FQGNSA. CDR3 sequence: CASSLDSGTYEQYF. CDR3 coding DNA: TGTGCCAGCAGCTTAGACTCGGGAACCTACGAGCAGTACTTC.

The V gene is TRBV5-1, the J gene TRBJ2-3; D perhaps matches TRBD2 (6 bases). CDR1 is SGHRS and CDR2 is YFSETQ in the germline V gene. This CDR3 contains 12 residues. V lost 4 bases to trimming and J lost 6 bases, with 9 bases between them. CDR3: CASSEGRDTQYF. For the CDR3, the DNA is TGCGCCAGCAGCGAAGGGAGGGATACGCAGTATTTT. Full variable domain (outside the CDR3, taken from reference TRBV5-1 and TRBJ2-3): KAGVTQTPRYLIKTRGQQVTLSCSPISGHRSVSWYQQTPGQGLQFLFEYFSETQRNKGNFPGRFSGRQFSNSRSEMNVSTLELGDSALYLCASSEGRDTQYFGPGTRLTVL.

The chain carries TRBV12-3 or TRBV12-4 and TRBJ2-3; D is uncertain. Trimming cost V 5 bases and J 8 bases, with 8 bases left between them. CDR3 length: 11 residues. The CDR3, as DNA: TGTGCCAGCAGTGACTCCGGTACGCAGTATTTT. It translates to CASSDSGTQYF.

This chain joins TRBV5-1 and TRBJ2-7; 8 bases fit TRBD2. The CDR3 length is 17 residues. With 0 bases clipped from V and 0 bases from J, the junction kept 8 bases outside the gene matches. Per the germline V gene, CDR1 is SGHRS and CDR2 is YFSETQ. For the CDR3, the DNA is TGCGCCAGCAGCTTGGCCGATAGCGGGGAATACTCCTACGAGCAGTACTTC. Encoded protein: CASSLADSGEYSYEQYF.

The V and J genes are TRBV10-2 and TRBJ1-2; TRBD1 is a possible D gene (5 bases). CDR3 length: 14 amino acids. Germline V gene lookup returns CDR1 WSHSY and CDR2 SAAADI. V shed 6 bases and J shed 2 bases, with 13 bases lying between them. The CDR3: CASRGGRVNYGYTF. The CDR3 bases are TGCGCCAGCAGGGGGGGAAGGGTGAACTATGGCTACACCTTC.

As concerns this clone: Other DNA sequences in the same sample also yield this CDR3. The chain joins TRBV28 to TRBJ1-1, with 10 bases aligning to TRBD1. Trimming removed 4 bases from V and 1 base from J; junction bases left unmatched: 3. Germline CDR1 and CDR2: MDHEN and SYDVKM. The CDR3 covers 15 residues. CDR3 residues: CASSSRTGGNTEAFF. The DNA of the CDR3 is TGTGCCAGCAGTTCCAGGACAGGGGGGAACACTGAAGCTTTCTTT.

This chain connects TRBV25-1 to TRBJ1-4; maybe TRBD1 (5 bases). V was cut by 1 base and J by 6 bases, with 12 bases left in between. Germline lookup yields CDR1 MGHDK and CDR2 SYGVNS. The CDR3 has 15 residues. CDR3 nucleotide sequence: TGTGCCAGCAGTGAATCACCAGGGACTTATGAAAAACTGTTTTTT. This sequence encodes CASSESPGTYEKLFF.

CDR3 protein: CASSRGTGIAPYTQYF. The DNA of the CDR3 is TGTGCCAGCAGCCGGGGGACAGGGATTGCCCCCTATACGCAGTATTTT. The V and J genes are TRBV3-1 (or the pseudogene TRBV3-2) and TRBJ2-3, with 9 nucleotides matching TRBD1. J was trimmed by 7 bases and V by 4 bases; bases with no gene match: 12. CDR3 length: 16 residues. The germline gives CDR1 LGHDT, CDR2 YNNKEL (reference sequence).

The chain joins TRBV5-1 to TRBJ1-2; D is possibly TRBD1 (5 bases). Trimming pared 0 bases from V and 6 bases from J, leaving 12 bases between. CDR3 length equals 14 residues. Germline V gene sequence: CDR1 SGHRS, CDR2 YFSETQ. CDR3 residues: CASSLGAGFDGYTF. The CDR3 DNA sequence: TGCGCCAGCAGCTTGGGGGCAGGGTTCGATGGCTACACCTTC.

CDR3 sequence: CASGSRGRETQYF. CDR3 sequence (DNA): TGTGCCAGCGGCAGTCGGGGTCGGGAGACCCAGTACTTC. The chain joins TRBV2 to TRBJ2-5; tentatively, D is TRBD2 (5 bases). The CDR3 consists of 13 residues. Germline-derived CDR1 and CDR2 are SNHLY and FYNNEI. V was trimmed by 8 bases and J by 5 bases, leaving 15 bases between them.

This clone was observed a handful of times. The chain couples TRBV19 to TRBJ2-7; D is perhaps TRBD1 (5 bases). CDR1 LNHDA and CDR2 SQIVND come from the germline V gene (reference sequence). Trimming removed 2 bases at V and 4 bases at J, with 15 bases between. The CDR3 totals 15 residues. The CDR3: CASSIRSREEYEQYF. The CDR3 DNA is TGTGCCAGTAGTATACGGTCCAGGGAAGAGTACGAGCAGTACTTC.

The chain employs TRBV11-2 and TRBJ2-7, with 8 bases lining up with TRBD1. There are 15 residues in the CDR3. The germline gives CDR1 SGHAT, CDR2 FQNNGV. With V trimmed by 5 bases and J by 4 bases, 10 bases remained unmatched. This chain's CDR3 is CASSSGQGGKYEQYF. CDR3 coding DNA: TGTGCCAGCAGCAGTGGACAGGGCGGAAAGTACGAGCAGTACTTC.

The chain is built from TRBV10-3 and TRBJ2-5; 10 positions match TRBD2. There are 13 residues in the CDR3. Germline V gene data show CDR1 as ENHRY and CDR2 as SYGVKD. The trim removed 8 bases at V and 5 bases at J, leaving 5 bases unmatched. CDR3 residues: CAISSGSRETQYF. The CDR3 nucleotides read TGTGCCATCTCTAGCGGGAGTAGGGAGACCCAGTACTTC.

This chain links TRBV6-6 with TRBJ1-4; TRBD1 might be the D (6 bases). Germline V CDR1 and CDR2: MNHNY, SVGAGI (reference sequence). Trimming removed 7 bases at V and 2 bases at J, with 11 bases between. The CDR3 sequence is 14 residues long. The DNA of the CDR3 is TGTGCCAGCACACCAGGGGAGACTAATGAAAAACTGTTTTTT. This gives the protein CASTPGETNEKLFF.

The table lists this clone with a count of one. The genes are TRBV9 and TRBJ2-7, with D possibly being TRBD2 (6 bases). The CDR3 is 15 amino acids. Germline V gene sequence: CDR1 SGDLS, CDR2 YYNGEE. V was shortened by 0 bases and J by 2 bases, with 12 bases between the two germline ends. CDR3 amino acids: CASSVVPGSPYEQYF. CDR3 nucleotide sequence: TGTGCCAGCAGCGTAGTTCCCGGGAGTCCCTACGAGCAGTACTTC. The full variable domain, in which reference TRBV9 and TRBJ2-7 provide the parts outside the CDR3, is DSGVTQTPKHLITATGQRVTLRCSPRSGDLSVYWYQQSLDQGLQFLIQYYNGEERAKGNILERFSAQQFPDLHSELNLSSLELGDSALYFCASSVVPGSPYEQYFGPGTRLTVT.

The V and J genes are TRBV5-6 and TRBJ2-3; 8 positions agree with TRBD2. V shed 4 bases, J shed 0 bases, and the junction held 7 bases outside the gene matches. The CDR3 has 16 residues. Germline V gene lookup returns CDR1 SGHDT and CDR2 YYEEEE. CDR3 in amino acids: CASSGVPSGSTDTQYF. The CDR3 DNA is TGTGCCAGCAGCGGGGTTCCTAGCGGGAGCACAGATACGCAGTATTTT.

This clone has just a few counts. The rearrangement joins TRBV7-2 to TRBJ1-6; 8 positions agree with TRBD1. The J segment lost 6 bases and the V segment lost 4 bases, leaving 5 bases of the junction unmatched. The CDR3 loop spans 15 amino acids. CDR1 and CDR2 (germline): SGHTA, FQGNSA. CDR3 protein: CASSSDRASNSPLHF. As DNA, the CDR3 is TGTGCCAGCAGCTCGGACAGGGCCAGTAATTCACCCCTCCACTTT.

The CDR3 spells CATSRGQGGTEAFF. CDR3 sequence (DNA): TGTGCCACCAGCAGAGGACAGGGGGGCACTGAAGCTTTCTTT. The chain is built from TRBV15 and TRBJ1-1; 9 bases align to TRBD1. CDR1 is LNHNV and CDR2 is YYDKDF in the germline V gene (reference sequence). After removal of 1 base from V and 4 bases from J, the junction contained 1 base not matched to a gene. This CDR3 is 14 amino acids long.

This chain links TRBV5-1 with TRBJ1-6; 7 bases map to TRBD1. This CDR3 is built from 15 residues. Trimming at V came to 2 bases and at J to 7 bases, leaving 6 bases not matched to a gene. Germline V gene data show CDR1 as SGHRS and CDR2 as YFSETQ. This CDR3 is CASSFIGTVNSPLHF. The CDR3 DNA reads TGCGCCAGCAGCTTTATCGGGACAGTCAATTCACCCCTCCACTTT. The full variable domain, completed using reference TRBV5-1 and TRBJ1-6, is KAGVTQTPRYLIKTRGQQVTLSCSPISGHRSVSWYQQTPGQGLQFLFEYFSETQRNKGNFPGRFSGRQFSNSRSEMNVSTLELGDSALYLCASSFIGTVNSPLHFGNGTRLTVT.